Shown below are 29 T cell receptor beta chains from a single sample sequenced in a study of blood T cell repertoires in COVID-19. TCRdb's table, derived via immunoSEQ multiplex PCR, lists solely in-frame clones and lacks some. Seen here are around 130,000 clones, 60% to 85% observed once, and the top ten hold around 20%. Sequencing was performed on peripheral blood. The receptors were sampled from a man at least 80 years old with acute or convalescent COVID-19.

The rearrangement uses TRBV7-2 and TRBJ2-7, with D perhaps matching TRBD1 (5 bases). CDR3 size: 13 residues. V was cut by 5 bases and J by 2 bases, with 10 bases left in between. Germline CDR1 reads SGHTA; CDR2 reads FQGNSA. In nucleotides, the CDR3 is TGTGCCAGCAGCACTGACAGAGCCTACGAGCAGTACTTC. This encodes CASSTDRAYEQYF.

This rearrangement joins TRBV5-6 to TRBJ2-7; D might be TRBD1 (5 bases). The V gene's germline CDR1 is SGHDT and CDR2 YYEEEE. V was shortened by 0 bases and J by 5 bases, with 12 bases between the two germline ends. The CDR3 is made up of 14 amino acids. This chain's CDR3 is CASSLAGRGHEQYF. CDR3 DNA: TGTGCCAGCAGCTTGGCCGGTAGGGGCCACGAGCAGTACTTC.

The V call is TRBV7-2, the J call TRBJ1-5; D possibly corresponds to TRBD1 (6 bases). V lost 1 base, J lost 1 base, and 11 bases lay in between. The CDR3 spans 16 residues. Per the germline V gene, CDR1 is SGHTA and CDR2 is FQGNSA. The CDR3 is CASSLDTGSSNQPQHF. Written as DNA, the CDR3 is TGTGCCAGCAGCTTAGATACAGGGTCGAGCAATCAGCCCCAGCATTTT.

This rearrangement joins TRBV7-2 to TRBJ2-2; TRBD2 is a possible D gene (6 bases). The germline gives CDR1 SGHTA, CDR2 FQGNSA. Trimming left V 1 base short and J 7 bases short, with 13 bases between. This CDR3 comprises 15 residues. In DNA form, the CDR3 reads TGTGCCAGCAGCTTAGGCGGGGCCCAGGGCGGGGAGCTGTTTTTT. Amino acid sequence: CASSLGGAQGGELFF.

The V and J genes are TRBV2 and TRBJ1-5; no definite D call. CDR1 and CDR2 from the germline V gene are SNHLY and FYNNEI. The CDR3 contains 13 residues. Trimming left V 7 bases short and J 6 bases short, with 13 bases between. The CDR3 is CASTPGNPQPQHF. The CDR3 DNA reads TGTGCCAGCACTCCGGGGAACCCTCAGCCCCAGCATTTT.

This clone was picked up a small number of times. The V call is TRBV27, the J call TRBJ1-2, with D maybe TRBD1 (6 bases). Trimming removed 6 bases at V and 7 bases at J, with 9 bases between. From germline, CDR1 is MNHEY and CDR2 SMNVEV (reference sequence). The CDR3 has 11 amino acids. Here the CDR3 reads CASSRGSGYTF. The CDR3 DNA sequence: TGTGCCAGCAGCAGGGGATCTGGCTACACCTTC.

This clone was seen ten or more times. This same CDR3 is encoded by further DNA sequences in the sample. The genes are TRBV5-1 and TRBJ1-3, with a possible D match to TRBD1 (5 bases). V was cut by 0 bases and J by 0 bases, with 10 bases left in between. CDR1 and CDR2 (germline): SGHRS, YFSETQ. CDR3 length equals 16 residues. The CDR3 DNA follows: TGCGCCAGCAGCTTGGGGGGCGGATACTCTGGAAACACCATATATTTT. Translating it yields CASSLGGGYSGNTIYF.

V gene TRBV5-1 combines with J gene TRBJ2-3, with 7 bases identical to TRBD2. With 1 base clipped from V and 0 bases from J, the junction kept 5 bases outside the gene matches. The CDR3 runs 16 residues. Germline-derived CDR1 and CDR2 are SGHRS and YFSETQ. The CDR3 DNA sequence: TGCGCCAGCAGCTTGATCGGCGGGGGAAGCACAGATACGCAGTATTTT. Protein sequence: CASSLIGGGSTDTQYF.

The chain links TRBV2 to TRBJ1-2, with D possibly being TRBD1 (5 bases). This CDR3 contains 13 residues. V was cut by 9 bases and J by 4 bases, with 15 bases left in between. CDR1 and CDR2 (germline): SNHLY, FYNNEI. CDR3 DNA: TGTGCCAGTAGCCTTCAGGGATTCTATGGCTACACCTTC. Translated: CASSLQGFYGYTF.

The chain links TRBV30 to TRBJ1-3, with 8 bases identical to TRBD1. The CDR3 runs to 15 residues. Germline assignment: CDR1 GTSNPN and CDR2 SVGIG (reference sequence). V lost 7 bases and J lost 3; bases outside the gene matches: 11. The CDR3 coding sequence is TGTGCCTCACACGGACAGGGTAGTTTTGGAAACACCATATATTTT. This codes for CASHGQGSFGNTIYF.

The V gene is TRBV10-3, the J gene TRBJ1-1, with D unclear. Germline CDR1 and CDR2: ENHRY and SYGVKD. This CDR3 is 13 amino acids long. V dropped 5 bases and J dropped 3 bases, with 10 bases sitting between them. DNA for the CDR3: TGTGCCATCAGTTACCTGGAGGACACTGAAGCTTTCTTT. As protein: CAISYLEDTEAFF.

The chain's CDR3 is CASSQDLVGAWPQHF. CDR3 bases: TGCGCCAGCAGCCAAGATTTGGTGGGGGCTTGGCCCCAGCATTTT. This chain connects TRBV4-3 to TRBJ1-5; maybe TRBD1 (6 bases). Germline V gene data show CDR1 as LGHNA and CDR2 as YSLEER. The length of the CDR3 is 15 residues. Between the trimmed V and J ends, which lost 0 bases and 9 bases, there was a span of 15 bases.

The chain links TRBV7-9 to TRBJ1-2; tentative D call: TRBD1 (5 bases). Trimming took off 7 bases at V and 8 bases at J, with 17 bases between the two ends. The CDR3 is 13 residues long. Germline-derived CDR1 and CDR2 are SEHNR and FQNEAQ (reference sequence). CDR3 DNA sequence: TGTGCCAGCACCGCCATCAGGGATATGGGCTACACCTTC. The encoded protein is CASTAIRDMGYTF.

By frequency in the sample, this clone is medium-sized (0.01 to 0.1%). The rearrangement links TRBV5-6 to TRBJ1-2; D gene unclear. Per the germline V gene, CDR1 is SGHDT and CDR2 is YYEEEE. Trimming took off 0 bases at V and 1 base at J, with 10 bases between the two ends. This CDR3 has 15 amino acids. The chain's CDR3 is CASSLVSGFNYGYTF. In nucleotides, the CDR3 is TGTGCCAGCAGCTTGGTGTCAGGCTTTAACTATGGCTACACCTTC. The full variable domain, its missing parts supplied by reference TRBV5-6 and TRBJ1-2, is DAGVTQSPTHLIKTRGQQVTLRCSPKSGHDTVSWYQQALGQGPQFIFQYYEEEERQRGNFPDRFSGHQFPNYSSELNVNALLLGDSALYLCASSLVSGFNYGYTFGSGTRLTVV.

This chain joins TRBV5-6 and TRBJ1-3; D may be TRBD1 (5 bases). V was trimmed by 2 bases and J by 7 bases, leaving 10 bases between them. CDR3 length equals 13 residues. The V gene's germline CDR1 is SGHDT and CDR2 YYEEEE. The DNA of the CDR3 is TGTGCCAGCAGCTTCGAGAACAGGAACACCATATATTTT. Residues: CASSFENRNTIYF.

The chain recombines TRBV3-1 (or the pseudogene TRBV3-2) with TRBJ2-7, with TRBD2 as a possible D gene (6 bases). CDR3 length: 14 amino acids. In germline, CDR1 is LGHDT, CDR2 YNNKEL (reference sequence). Trimming took 4 bases from V and 2 from J, leaving 12 bases between them. Written as DNA, the CDR3 is TGTGCCAGCAGCCTCGGGGAGGCCGCCTACGAGCAGTACTTC. It yields the protein CASSLGEAAYEQYF.

The chain combines TRBV19 with TRBJ1-6; 9 positions match TRBD1. The CDR3 covers 15 residues. Germline CDR1 LNHDA, CDR2 SQIVND (reference sequence). V lost 3 bases to trimming and J lost 6 bases; unmatched junction nucleotides: 3. The CDR3 region has the DNA TGTGCCAGTAGTATGGGACAGGGAACTAATTCACCCCTCCACTTT. It is translated as CASSMGQGTNSPLHF.

The V and J genes are TRBV5-1 and TRBJ1-1, with D possibly TRBD1 on 6 matching bases. The V and J ends lost 0 bases and 4 bases respectively, with 19 bases between them. From germline, CDR1 is SGHRS and CDR2 YFSETQ. This CDR3 spans 17 amino acids. The CDR3 loop reads CASSLGPPGRGSTEAFF. The CDR3 nucleotides read TGCGCCAGCAGCTTGGGTCCTCCCGGTAGGGGGAGCACTGAAGCTTTCTTT.

The chain combines TRBV28 with TRBJ1-6, with 7 bases matching TRBD1. From germline, CDR1 is MDHEN and CDR2 SYDVKM. V lost 4 bases, J lost 7 bases, and 16 bases stayed unmatched. This CDR3 is built from 18 residues. Here the CDR3 reads CASSSMNLRDSLNSPLHF. The CDR3 region has the DNA TGTGCCAGCAGTTCCATGAATCTACGGGACAGCCTCAATTCACCCCTCCACTTT.

The chain couples TRBV3-1 (or the pseudogene TRBV3-2) to TRBJ2-7, with TRBD1 identical over 8 bases. The germline V gene encodes CDR1 LGHDT and CDR2 YNNKEL (reference sequence). Germline trimming cut 4 bases from V and 1 base from J; bases unmatched to any gene: 3. The CDR3 sequence is 14 residues long. CDR3 DNA sequence: TGTGCCAGCAGCCTCCAGGGGGCATCCTACGAGCAGTACTTC. It translates to CASSLQGASYEQYF.

The CDR3 loop reads CATSGGLTDTQYF. The CDR3 DNA reads TGTGCCACCTCCGGCGGGCTCACAGATACGCAGTATTTT. This chain uses TRBV7-2 with TRBJ2-3; tentatively, D is TRBD2 (5 bases). Deletions cut 10 bases from V and 2 bases from J, with 13 bases between. Germline V gives CDR1 SGHTA, CDR2 FQGNSA. The CDR3 extends over 13 amino acids.

The genes are TRBV2 and TRBJ2-4; tentatively, D is TRBD2 (6 bases). The CDR3 consists of 13 residues. Between the trimmed V and J ends, which lost 7 bases and 3 bases, there was a span of 10 bases. Per the germline V gene, CDR1 is SNHLY and CDR2 is FYNNEI. For the CDR3, the DNA is TGTGCCAGCATGGGGGAGGTCAAAAACATTCAGTACTTC. Protein product: CASMGEVKNIQYF.

The chain uses TRBV19 and TRBJ2-1, with 8 positions matching TRBD2. The J segment lost 8 bases and the V segment lost 2 bases, leaving 2 bases of the junction unmatched. There are 13 residues in the CDR3. Germline CDR1 reads LNHDA; CDR2 reads SQIVND (reference sequence). CDR3 loop: CASSISGGDEQFF. The CDR3 region has the DNA TGTGCCAGTAGTATAAGCGGGGGCGATGAGCAGTTCTTC.

The chain links TRBV10-2 to TRBJ1-3, with D hard to call. Trimming left V 2 bases short and J 7 bases short, with 9 bases between. Germline V lookup: CDR1 WSHSY, CDR2 SAAADI. The CDR3 loop spans 13 amino acids. The CDR3 sequence: CASSEALSNTIYF. In nucleotides, the CDR3 is TGCGCCAGCAGTGAGGCCCTGAGCAACACCATATATTTT.

V and J are TRBV9 and TRBJ1-6, with a weak D call TRBD1 (5 bases). CDR3 size: 16 residues. Germline-derived CDR1 and CDR2 are SGDLS and YYNGEE. The germline V and J ends were trimmed by 0 bases and 5 bases, with 12 bases remaining between them. The CDR3 DNA reads as TGTGCCAGCAGCGTAGAAGGGGCAGGGAATAATTCACCCCTCCACTTT. Protein product: CASSVEGAGNNSPLHF.

The V and J genes are TRBV28 and TRBJ1-2; D perhaps matches TRBD1 (5 bases). V was shortened by 5 bases and J by 13 bases, with 17 bases between the two germline ends. The CDR3 length is 12 residues. Per the germline V gene, CDR1 is MDHEN and CDR2 is SYDVKM. In DNA, the CDR3 is TGTGCCAGCAGTCCCCAGGGCCGGCTGGGCACCTTC. Protein: CASSPQGRLGTF.

The chain uses TRBV3-1 (or the pseudogene TRBV3-2) and TRBJ2-5, with a weak D call TRBD2 (6 bases). Germline CDR1 reads LGHDT; CDR2 reads YNNKEL (reference sequence). The CDR3 covers 16 residues. Trimming took 4 bases from V and 5 from J, leaving 20 bases between them. Here the CDR3 reads CASSPNRGTPGETQYF. The DNA of the CDR3 is TGTGCCAGCAGCCCCAACCGCGGGACCCCGGGGGAGACCCAGTACTTC.

This chain connects TRBV5-1 to TRBJ2-1; 9 nucleotides align to TRBD1. CDR1 and CDR2 from the germline V gene are SGHRS and YFSETQ. V lost 4 bases and J lost 9; bases outside the gene matches: 8. The CDR3 extends over 14 amino acids. This chain's CDR3 is CASSPGTGNSEQFF. The CDR3 DNA reads as TGCGCCAGCAGCCCCGGGACAGGGAATTCTGAGCAGTTCTTC.

The rearrangement uses TRBV11-2 and TRBJ1-4; possible D gene TRBD1, 6 bases. Germline CDR1 is SGHAT and CDR2 is FQNNGV. The V gene lost 3 bases and the J gene lost 1 base, with 9 bases spanning the gap. The CDR3 is 15 residues long. The CDR3 loop is CASSLGQITNEKLFF. CDR3 bases: TGTGCCAGCAGCTTGGGACAAATAACTAATGAAAAACTGTTTTTT.